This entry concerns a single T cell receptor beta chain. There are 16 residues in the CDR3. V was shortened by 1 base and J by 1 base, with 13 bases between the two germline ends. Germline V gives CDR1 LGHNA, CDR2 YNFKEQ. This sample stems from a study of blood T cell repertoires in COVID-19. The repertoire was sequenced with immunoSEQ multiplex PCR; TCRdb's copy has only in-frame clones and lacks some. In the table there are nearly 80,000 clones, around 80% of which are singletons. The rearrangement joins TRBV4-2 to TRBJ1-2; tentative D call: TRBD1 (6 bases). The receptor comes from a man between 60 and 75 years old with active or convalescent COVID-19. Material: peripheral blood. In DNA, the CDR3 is TGTGCCAGCAGCCAAGTGGACGCAGGGGATAACTATGGCTACACCTTC. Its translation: CASSQVDAGDNYGYTF.